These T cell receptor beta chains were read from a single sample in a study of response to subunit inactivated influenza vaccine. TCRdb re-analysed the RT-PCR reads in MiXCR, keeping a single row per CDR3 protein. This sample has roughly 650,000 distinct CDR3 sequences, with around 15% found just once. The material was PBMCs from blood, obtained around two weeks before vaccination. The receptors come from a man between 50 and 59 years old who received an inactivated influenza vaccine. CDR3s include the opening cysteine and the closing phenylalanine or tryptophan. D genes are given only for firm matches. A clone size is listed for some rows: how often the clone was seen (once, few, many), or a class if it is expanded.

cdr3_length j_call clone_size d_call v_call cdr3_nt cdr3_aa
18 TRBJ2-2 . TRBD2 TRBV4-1 TGCGCCAGCAGCCAAGCCTCCGGGCGGGGGGGCCACGGCGGGGAGCTGTTTTTT CASSQASGRGGHGGELFF
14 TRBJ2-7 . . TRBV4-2 TGTGCCAGCAGCCAATCGACGGGAACCTACGAGCAGTACTTC CASSQSTGTYEQYF
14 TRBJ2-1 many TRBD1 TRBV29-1 TGCAGCGTTGAGTTAGGACAGGTATACAATGAGCAGTTCTTC CSVELGQVYNEQFF
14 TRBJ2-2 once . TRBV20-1 TGCAGTGCTAGAGCGGGAGCGGGTGCCGGGGAGCTGTTTTTT CSARAGAGAGELFF
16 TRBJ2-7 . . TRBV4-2 TGTGCCAGCAGCCAAGGACTAGGCATAAACGATTACGAGCAGTACTTC CASSQGLGINDYEQYF
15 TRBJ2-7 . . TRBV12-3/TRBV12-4 TGTGCCAGCAGTTTAGTAGGCATTAGCTCCTACGAGCAGTACTTC CASSLVGISSYEQYF
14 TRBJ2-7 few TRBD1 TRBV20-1 TGCAGTGCCGCAACCGGGACAGCGACCTACGAGCAGTACTTC CSAATGTATYEQYF
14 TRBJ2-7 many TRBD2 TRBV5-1 TGTGCCAGCTCACTAAGCGCTAGCGGGTACGAGCAGTACTTC CASSLSASGYEQYF
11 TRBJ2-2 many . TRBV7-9 TGTGCCAGCACCCCCGTCGGGGAGCTGTTTTTT CASTPVGELFF
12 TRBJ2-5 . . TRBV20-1 TGCAGTGCTACTCGACTCAAAGAGACCCAGTACTTC CSATRLKETQYF
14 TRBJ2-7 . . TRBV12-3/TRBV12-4 TGTGCCAGCAGTTCCCCCTGGCACTCCTACGAGCAGTACTTC CASSSPWHSYEQYF
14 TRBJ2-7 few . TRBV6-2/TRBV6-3 TGTGCCAGCAGTTACGGAACAGTGTACTACGAGCAGTACTTC CASSYGTVYYEQYF
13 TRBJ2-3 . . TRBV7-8 TGTGCCAGCACCCGCGGGGCCACAGATACGCAGTATTTT CASTRGATDTQYF
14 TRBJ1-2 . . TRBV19 TGTGCCAGTAGTAACCGGGACACCGTAGAAGGCTACACCTTC CASSNRDTVEGYTF
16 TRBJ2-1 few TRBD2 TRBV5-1 TGCGCCAGCAGCTTGCCGGTAACGGGGGGCTACAATGAGCAGTTCTTC CASSLPVTGGYNEQFF
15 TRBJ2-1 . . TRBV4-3 TGCGCCAGCAGCCGAGAGTACAACAGGTTTAATGAGCAGTTCTTC CASSREYNRFNEQFF
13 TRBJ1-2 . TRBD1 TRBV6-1 TGTGCCAGCAGTGAACGGACAGGGTACGGCTACACCTTC CASSERTGYGYTF
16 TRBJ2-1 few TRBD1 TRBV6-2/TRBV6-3 TGTGCCAGCATCTATGAACCGGGACAGGGGTTCAATGAGCAGTTCTTC CASIYEPGQGFNEQFF
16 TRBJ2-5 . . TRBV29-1 TGCAGCGTTGAAGAGTCAGGATGGCCCTTTCGCGAGACCCAGTACTTC CSVEESGWPFRETQYF
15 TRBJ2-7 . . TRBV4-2 TGTGCCAGCAGCCAAGTTACCGGGGGCGAGTACGAGCAGTACTTC CASSQVTGGEYEQYF
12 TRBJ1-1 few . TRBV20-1 TGCAGTGCTAGTTGGCAGAACACTGAAGCTTTCTTT CSASWQNTEAFF
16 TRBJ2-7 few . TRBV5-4 TGTGCCAGCAGCTTGGGTGTTCTTGCCAGCTCCTACGAGCAGTACTTC CASSLGVLASSYEQYF
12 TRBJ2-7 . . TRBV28 TGTGCCAGCAGCCCGCATGCATACGAGCAGTACTTC CASSPHAYEQYF